Listed below are T cell receptor beta chains from one sample, sequenced in a study of T cell responses to AZD1222 COVID-19 vaccine. This table comes from immunoSEQ multiplex PCR, and its TCRdb copy is limited to in-frame clones, with some not included. The sample has about 170,000 clones; 80% to 90% are singletons. Source: peripheral blood, taken on day 0 of AZD1222 vaccination. These receptors all come from an adult in good health. The CDR3 runs from the conserved cysteine through the conserved F or W. A D gene is named only where the DNA matches it firmly. Only some rows state a clone size, as once, few, many or a class for expanded clones.

TRBD2 | TRBJ2-7 | . | TRBV19 | TGTGCCAGTAGTATCGGGGGGAGGCCCTACGAGCAGTACTTC | CASSIGGRPYEQYF
. | TRBJ1-2 | . | TRBV29-1 | TGCAGCGTAGAGTCTACCTACCGTTCGTATGGCTACACCTTC | CSVESTYRSYGYTF
TRBD1 | TRBJ2-3 | . | TRBV6-6 | TGTGCCAGCGCAGGGGGCTGGACAGATACGCAGTATTTT | CASAGGWTDTQYF
TRBD2 | TRBJ2-1 | . | TRBV14 | TGTGCCAGCAGCAAGAGACTAGCGGGGGGACTGAATGAGCAGTTCTTC | CASSKRLAGGLNEQFF
TRBD2 | TRBJ2-3 | . | TRBV7-2 | TGTGCCAGCAGCTTAGTTAGCGGGGTCTCAGATACGCAGTATTTT | CASSLVSGVSDTQYF
. | TRBJ1-2 | . | TRBV7-3 | TGTGCCAGCAGCCCGAACCCCATCGACACCTATGGCTACACCTTC | CASSPNPIDTYGYTF
. | TRBJ1-1 | . | TRBV29-1 | TGCAGCGTCGGAGGGAACCTGAACACTGAAGCTTTCTTT | CSVGGNLNTEAFF
. | TRBJ1-5 | . | TRBV2 | TGTGCCAGCAGTGAAGCGCCGGGAGGGGGGATTCAGCCCCAGCATTTT | CASSEAPGGGIQPQHF
TRBD1 | TRBJ1-6 | . | TRBV30 | TGTGCCTGGGTGAACAGGGGGGTCTACTCACCCCTCCACTTT | CAWVNRGVYSPLHF
. | TRBJ1-4 | . | TRBV4-3 | TGCGCCAGCAGCCAAGATTATACAGGGAGGGTATTAAAACTGTTTTTT | CASSQDYTGRVLKLFF
. | TRBJ1-5 | . | TRBV19 | TGTGCCAGTAGTCCCCGAGGCAGGGGTCAGCCCCAGCATTTT | CASSPRGRGQPQHF
. | TRBJ2-6 | once | TRBV5-4 | TGTGCCAGCAGCTTGTCTGGTTCTGGGGCCAACGTCCTGACTTTC | CASSLSGSGANVLTF
. | TRBJ1-1 | . | TRBV7-9 | TGTGCCAGCAGCGCCACAATGAACACTGAAGCTTTCTTT | CASSATMNTEAFF
. | TRBJ2-2 | . | TRBV3-1/TRBV3-2 | TGTGCCAGCAGCCCCTATACTAACACGAACACCGGGGAGCTGTTTTTT | CASSPYTNTNTGELFF
TRBD1 | TRBJ1-1 | . | TRBV27 | TGTGCCAGCATCCTAGGGGAGGGACAGGGGGTGATGAACACTGAAGCTTTCTTT | CASILGEGQGVMNTEAFF
TRBD1 | TRBJ1-1 | . | TRBV4-1 | TGCGCCAGCAGCAGCGGGACAGGGACCACGGAAGCTTTCTTT | CASSSGTGTTEAFF
. | TRBJ1-1 | . | TRBV7-8 | TGTGCCAGCAGCCCCAGTGGCGATGAAGCTTTCTTT | CASSPSGDEAFF
. | TRBJ2-2 | . | TRBV7-3 | TGTGCCAGCGCCGGGACCCAAGGATCCGGGGAGCTGTTTTTT | CASAGTQGSGELFF
. | TRBJ1-1 | . | TRBV7-9 | TGTGCCAGCAGCTCTCCGGGGTTGACTGAAGCTTTCTTT | CASSSPGLTEAFF
. | TRBJ1-4 | . | TRBV4-1 | TGCGCCAGCAGGACCCAGGGAAGCGAAAAACTGTTTTTT | CASRTQGSEKLFF
TRBD1 | TRBJ1-2 | once | TRBV5-1 | TGCGCCAGCAGCTCCGGACAGGGTTCGAGTGGCTACACCTTC | CASSSGQGSSGYTF
. | TRBJ2-1 | . | TRBV7-8 | TGTGCCAGCAGCTCGGAACTAACCCACCCCGAGCAGTTCTTC | CASSSELTHPEQFF
. | TRBJ2-6 | . | TRBV27 | TGTGCCAGCGTCGGGGCGGGTCACACAGGGCCCTCCAGCTCTGGGGCCAACGTCCTGACTTTC | CASVGAGHTGPSSSGANVLTF
. | TRBJ2-6 | . | TRBV5-6 | TGTGCCAGCAGCTTGGTGGGTCCCTCTGGGGCCAACGTCCTGACTTTC | CASSLVGPSGANVLTF
. | TRBJ1-1 | . | TRBV5-1 | TGCGCCAGCAGCACCCTAGACCCTCACACTGAAGCTTTCTTT | CASSTLDPHTEAFF
. | TRBJ2-4 | . | TRBV21-1 | TGTGCCAGCAGCAAATTTGTCTTTTGGGGCAACATTCAGTACTTC | CASSKFVFWGNIQYF